In its sample, the clone carrying this TCR beta chain was seen many times. The target antigen is unknown. Germline values: CDR1 SEHNR, CDR2 FQNEAQ (reference sequence). J lost 4 bases, V lost 5 bases, and 6 bases had no gene match. The length of the CDR3 is 15 residues. Each molecule of TCR cDNA was tagged with one unique molecular identifier. Using its own MiXCR run on the 5' RACE reads, TCRdb lists one record per CDR3 protein. The sample has fewer than 20,000 distinct CDR3 sequences, 7.5% seen once. Time point noted: sample taken at primary tumor resection. The sample comes from a study of spatial heterogeneity in lung cancer. Points from the study as a whole: One measure, the expanded intratumoral alpha and beta TCR count, tracked tumor mutation counts.

The sequences come from lung tumor tissue, collected at surgery. The chain joins TRBV7-9 to TRBJ1-4; 8 bases agree with TRBD1. This TCR derives from a male donor with early-stage non-small cell lung cancer. This CDR3 reads CASSPSDRVNEKLFF. CDR3 in DNA: TGTGCCAGCAGCCCCTCGGACAGGGTTAATGAAAAACTGTTTTTT.